This passage covers 26 T cell receptor beta chains from one sample sequenced in a study of blood T cell repertoires in COVID-19. The assay was immunoSEQ multiplex PCR, and TCRdb's table has in-frame clones only and misses some. The sample consists of around 80,000 clones, less than 90% of them appearing once. The sequenced material came from peripheral blood. These receptor sequences come from a man aged 45 to 65 with COVID-19, enrolled during active disease.

The chain employs TRBV30 and TRBJ2-1, with D perhaps matching TRBD1 (6 bases). The CDR3 totals 12 residues. Trimming took 3 bases from V and 7 from J, leaving 10 bases between them. The germline gives CDR1 GTSNPN, CDR2 SVGIG (reference sequence). CDR3 bases: TGTGCCTGGAGCTCAGGGGCGAATGAGCAGTTCTTC. Protein: CAWSSGANEQFF.

The genes are TRBV6-1 and TRBJ1-4, with TRBD1 matching over 7 bases. CDR1 and CDR2 from the germline V gene are MNHNS and SASEGT. The J segment lost 10 bases and the V segment lost 3 bases, leaving 5 bases of the junction unmatched. The CDR3 is 13 amino acids. The CDR3 loop is CASSDFWTGKLFF. In nucleotides, the CDR3 is TGTGCCAGCAGTGATTTTTGGACAGGAAAACTGTTTTTT.

The chain recombines TRBV11-3 with TRBJ2-1, with 8 bases aligning to TRBD1. This CDR3 contains 16 residues. Germline CDR1 and CDR2: SGHNT and YENEEA. Trimming took 2 bases from V and 6 from J; bases not matched to a gene: 9. CDR3 sequence reads: CASSLFSGDRSNEQFF. The CDR3 bases are TGTGCCAGCAGCTTATTCTCTGGGGACAGGAGCAATGAGCAGTTCTTC.

The chain combines TRBV27 with TRBJ1-6; D call uncertain. The CDR3 consists of 14 residues. Germline V CDR1 and CDR2: MNHEY, SMNVEV (reference sequence). With 5 bases removed from V and 4 bases from J, the gap between germline ends came to 9 bases. In nucleotides, the CDR3 is TGTGCCAGCAGTCTTAAGCCTTATAATTCACCCCTCCACTTT. Translating gives CASSLKPYNSPLHF.

The chain employs TRBV30 and TRBJ2-7; D perhaps matches TRBD1 (5 bases). Germline V CDR1 and CDR2: GTSNPN, SVGIG (reference sequence). V lost 3 bases, J lost 4 bases, and 10 bases lay in between. This CDR3 region has 12 residues. The CDR3 DNA reads TGTGCCTGGAGGGTGACAGAATACGAGCAGTACTTC. Translated, it gives CAWRVTEYEQYF.

This chain uses TRBV29-1 with TRBJ2-4; perhaps TRBD2 as D (5 bases). The ends were cut back, 3 bases at V and 6 bases at J, with 12 bases in the middle. The CDR3 contains 13 residues. Germline assignment: CDR1 SQVTM and CDR2 ANQGSEA. The CDR3 loop reads CSVERGSANIQYF. The DNA for the CDR3 is TGCAGCGTTGAGCGAGGGAGTGCAAACATTCAGTACTTC. Variable domain in full (rest from reference TRBV29-1 and TRBJ2-4): SAVISQKPSRDICQRGTSLTIQCQVDSQVTMMFWYRQQPGQSLTLIATANQGSEATYESGFVIDKFPISRPNLTFSTLTVSNMSPEDSSIYLCSVERGSANIQYFGAGTRLSVL.

Concerning this clone: The junction differs from germline at one of its ends, possibly a read error. This sequence joins TRBV5-4 and TRBJ2-7, with D possibly TRBD2 on 6 matching bases. CDR3 size: 13 residues. Germline assignment: CDR1 SGHNT and CDR2 YYREEE (reference sequence). In nucleotides, the CDR3 is TGTGCCAGCAGCTCACCGGGAACCGGGGGTTCCAACTTC. As protein: CASSSPGTGGSNF.

The chain carries TRBV7-2 and TRBJ1-2; 8 bases agree with TRBD1. The trim removed 5 bases at V and 6 bases at J, leaving 8 bases unmatched. The CDR3 runs 14 residues. Germline loops: CDR1 SGHTA, CDR2 FQGNSA. In nucleotides, the CDR3 is TGTGCCAGCAGCCCCTCGGACAGGGTTAATGGCTACACCTTC. Residues: CASSPSDRVNGYTF.

V and J are TRBV19 and TRBJ2-6; D is unclear. CDR1 is LNHDA, CDR2 SQIVND, per germline (reference sequence). CDR3 length: 15 amino acids. Trimming left V 3 bases short and J 1 base short, with 7 bases between. CDR3 in amino acids: CASSIPLSGANVLTF. The CDR3 DNA reads TGTGCCAGTAGTATCCCCCTGTCTGGGGCCAACGTCCTGACTTTC.

The count of this clone is one. The rearrangement links TRBV4-1 to TRBJ1-6; 8 bases agree with TRBD1. The CDR3 totals 16 residues. Germline values: CDR1 MGHRA, CDR2 YSYEKL. J was trimmed by 10 bases and V by 0 bases; bases with no gene match: 8. The DNA for the CDR3 is TGCGCCAGCAGCCAAGAGAGGACAGGGTTTCCCTCACCCCTCCACTTT. Residues: CASSQERTGFPSPLHF.

The gene calls are TRBV2 and TRBJ1-2; 7 nucleotides line up with TRBD1. This CDR3 has 13 residues. Per germline, CDR1 SNHLY and CDR2 FYNNEI. Losses at the gene ends were 2 bases for V and 7 bases for J; bases not matched to a gene: 4. The chain's CDR3 is CASSEQGEGGYTF. The CDR3 bases are TGTGCCAGCAGTGAACAGGGGGAAGGTGGCTACACCTTC.

This clone has more than one count but fewer than ten. This chain joins TRBV5-6 and TRBJ2-7, with TRBD1 as a possible D gene (7 bases). V lost 4 bases and J 5 bases, leaving 13 bases between the germline ends. This CDR3 contains 13 residues. The germline V gene encodes CDR1 SGHDT and CDR2 YYEEEE. The CDR3 region has the DNA TGTGCCAGCAGCACCAGGGGGGTCAACGAGCAGTACTTC. Translation: CASSTRGVNEQYF.

The J gene is TRBJ2-2, the V gene TRBV4-1, with 10 bases aligning to TRBD2. The germline V gene encodes CDR1 MGHRA and CDR2 YSYEKL. This CDR3 is 16 amino acids long. Trimming removed 5 bases from V and 4 bases from J; junction bases left unmatched: 7. For the CDR3, the DNA is TGCGCCAGCAGCTTCAGCGGGAGGGCCGGCACCGGGGAGCTGTTTTTT. Translation gives CASSFSGRAGTGELFF.

This clone turned up a few times. This chain links TRBV6-6 with TRBJ1-6, with D hard to call. The length of the CDR3 is 13 residues. From germline, CDR1 is MNHNY and CDR2 SVGAGI (reference sequence). The V gene lost 8 bases and the J gene lost 6 bases, with 11 bases spanning the gap. This CDR3 reads CASAHKSNSPLHF. DNA for the CDR3: TGTGCCAGCGCACACAAGTCTAATTCACCCCTCCACTTT.

This clone was detected once. The chain combines TRBV6-5 with TRBJ2-5, with 8 bases lining up with TRBD2. CDR3 length: 15 residues. CDR1 and CDR2 (germline): MNHEY, SVGAGI. With V trimmed by 4 bases and J by 9 bases, 13 bases remained unmatched. The DNA for the CDR3 is TGTGCCAGCAGTTCCAGGGACTCCGGGAGGGTCGCCCAGTACTTC. It translates to CASSSRDSGRVAQYF.

The CDR3 region is CASSAPGHLTDTQYF. In DNA, the CDR3 is TGTGCCAGCAGCGCTCCGGGACATCTCACAGATACGCAGTATTTT. This sequence joins TRBV21-1 and TRBJ2-3; the table calls TRBD1, which could not be checked here. TRBV21-1 is a pseudogene segment. This CDR3 is 15 amino acids long.

The chain carries TRBV6-5 and TRBJ1-6; possibly TRBD1 for D (5 bases). Germline loops: CDR1 MNHEY, CDR2 SVGAGI. Between the trimmed V and J ends, which lost 7 bases and 6 bases, there was a span of 10 bases. The CDR3 is made up of 13 amino acids. Here the CDR3 DNA reads TGTGCCAGCATGGGGGACTTTAATTCACCCCTCCACTTT. Its protein is CASMGDFNSPLHF.

The genes are TRBV27 and TRBJ2-2; 13 positions agree with TRBD2. Germline trimming cut 3 bases from V and 4 bases from J; bases unmatched to any gene: 2. This CDR3 region has 16 residues. From germline, CDR1 is MNHEY and CDR2 SMNVEV (reference sequence). The CDR3 is CASSFTSGRATGELFF. CDR3 bases: TGTGCCAGCAGTTTTACTAGCGGGAGGGCCACCGGGGAGCTGTTTTTT.

The rearrangement joins TRBV18 to TRBJ1-5; possible D gene TRBD1, 6 bases. This CDR3 is 15 amino acids long. V was cut by 3 bases and J by 1 base, with 10 bases left in between. Germline loops: CDR1 KGHSH, CDR2 LQKENI. This chain's CDR3 is CASSPSDRSNQPQHF. The CDR3 nucleotides read TGTGCCAGCTCACCGTCTGACAGGAGCAATCAGCCCCAGCATTTT.

J is TRBJ2-1 and V is TRBV13; TRBD1 agrees at 8 bases. There are 16 residues in the CDR3. The J segment lost 1 base and the V segment lost 5 bases, leaving 7 bases of the junction unmatched. Per the germline V gene, CDR1 is PRHDT and CDR2 is FYEKMQ (reference sequence). The CDR3 DNA reads as TGTGCCAGCAGCCTGTGGACAGGGTTATCCTACAATGAGCAGTTCTTC. Its protein is CASSLWTGLSYNEQFF.

The chain is built from TRBV28 and TRBJ1-1; D gene ambiguous. The CDR3 runs 15 residues. Germline CDR1 is MDHEN and CDR2 is SYDVKM. Trimming cost V 4 bases and J 5 bases, with 17 bases left between them. The CDR3 here is CASSSPTPRGTEAFF. DNA for the CDR3: TGTGCCAGCAGTTCCCCGACCCCGCGGGGAACTGAAGCTTTCTTT.

This clone was detected once. This sample includes further DNA sequences coding for the same CDR3. The chain is built from TRBV9 and TRBJ2-1; 7 bases fit TRBD1. CDR3 length equals 15 residues. CDR1 and CDR2 (germline): SGDLS, YYNGEE. With V trimmed by 0 bases and J by 4 bases, 4 bases remained unmatched. CDR3 region: CASSVEGATYNEQFF. The CDR3 nucleotides read TGTGCCAGCAGCGTAGAGGGGGCTACATACAATGAGCAGTTCTTC. The full variable domain, with the rest looked up from reference TRBV9 and TRBJ2-1, is DSGVTQTPKHLITATGQRVTLRCSPRSGDLSVYWYQQSLDQGLQFLIQYYNGEERAKGNILERFSAQQFPDLHSELNLSSLELGDSALYFCASSVEGATYNEQFFGPGTRLTVL.

The rearrangement joins TRBV10-3 to TRBJ1-1; D remains unclear. Germline lookup yields CDR1 ENHRY and CDR2 SYGVKD. This CDR3 has 14 amino acids. V was pared by 1 base and J by 1 base, with 7 bases between. Here the CDR3 DNA reads TGTGCCATCAGTGAGTTCCTAACGAACACTGAAGCTTTCTTT. Translation: CAISEFLTNTEAFF.

This clone was found a few times. The rearrangement uses TRBV18 and TRBJ1-1; no clear D. Deletions cut 2 bases from V and 2 bases from J, with 15 bases between. The CDR3 is 16 residues long. Per germline, CDR1 KGHSH and CDR2 LQKENI. CDR3 DNA sequence: TGTGCCAGCTCACCAAGGTCTACCCGGGGAAACACTGAAGCTTTCTTT. Its protein is CASSPRSTRGNTEAFF. The full variable domain, its missing parts supplied by reference TRBV18 and TRBJ1-1, is NAGVMQNPRHLVRRRGQEARLRCSPMKGHSHVYWYRQLPEEGLKFMVYLQKENIIDESGMPKERFSAEFPKEGPSILRIQQVVRGDSAAYFCASSPRSTRGNTEAFFGQGTRLTVV.

This clone has only one observation. The chain is built from TRBV30 and TRBJ2-7; TRBD1 aligns across 10 bases. This CDR3 is built from 16 residues. J gave up 4 bases and V 2 bases, and 11 bases lay outside the gene matches. The germline gives CDR1 GTSNPN, CDR2 SVGIG (reference sequence). The CDR3 here is CAWSFRRDRGLYEQYF. The DNA of the CDR3 is TGTGCCTGGAGTTTCCGCCGGGACAGGGGATTGTACGAGCAGTACTTC.

DNA for the CDR3: TGTGCCAGCAGCAAGAGCAATGAGCAGTTCTTC. This sequence encodes CASSKSNEQFF. This chain uses TRBV21-1 with TRBJ2-1; TRBD2, the table's D call, was not compared with the DNA. TRBV21-1 is reported as a pseudogene. The CDR3 length is 11 residues.